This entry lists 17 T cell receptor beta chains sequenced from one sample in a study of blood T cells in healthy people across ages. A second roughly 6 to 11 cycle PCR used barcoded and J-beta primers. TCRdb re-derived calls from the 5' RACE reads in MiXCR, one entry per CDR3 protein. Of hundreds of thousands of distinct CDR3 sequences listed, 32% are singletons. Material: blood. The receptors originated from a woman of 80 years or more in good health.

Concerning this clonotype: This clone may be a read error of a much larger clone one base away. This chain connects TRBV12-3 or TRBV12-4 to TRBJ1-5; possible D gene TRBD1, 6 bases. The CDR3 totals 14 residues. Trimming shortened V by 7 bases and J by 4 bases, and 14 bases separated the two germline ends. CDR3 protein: CASTSTGGNQPQHF. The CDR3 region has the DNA TGTGCCAGCACCTCGACAGGCGGGAATCAGCCCCAGCATTTT.

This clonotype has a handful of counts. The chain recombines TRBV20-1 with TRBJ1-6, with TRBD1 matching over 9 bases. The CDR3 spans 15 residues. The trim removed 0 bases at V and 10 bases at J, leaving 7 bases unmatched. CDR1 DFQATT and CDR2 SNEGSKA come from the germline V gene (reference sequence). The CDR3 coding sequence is TGCAGTGCTAGAGACAAGGACAGGGGTGGATCACCCCTCCACTTT. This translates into CSARDKDRGGSPLHF.

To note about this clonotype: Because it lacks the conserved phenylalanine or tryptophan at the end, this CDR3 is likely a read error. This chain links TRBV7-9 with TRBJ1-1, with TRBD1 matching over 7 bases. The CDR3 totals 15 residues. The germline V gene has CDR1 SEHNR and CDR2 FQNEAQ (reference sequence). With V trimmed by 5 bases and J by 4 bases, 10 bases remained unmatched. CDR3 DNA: TGTGCCAGCAGCAGCACAGGGGCCGCTACCACTGAAGCTTTCTTG. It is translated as CASSSTGAATTEAFL.

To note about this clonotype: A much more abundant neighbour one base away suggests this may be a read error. CDR3 sequence (DNA): TGTGCCAGCAGTTACTACAGGGGGTGGGGGCAGTTCTTC. Translation gives CASSYYRGWGQFF. V usage is TRBV6-2 or TRBV6-3 and J usage is TRBJ2-1, with TRBD1 matching 8 bases. The trim removed 1 base at V and 12 bases at J, leaving 5 bases unmatched. Germline CDR1 MNHEY, CDR2 SVGEGT. There are 13 residues in the CDR3.

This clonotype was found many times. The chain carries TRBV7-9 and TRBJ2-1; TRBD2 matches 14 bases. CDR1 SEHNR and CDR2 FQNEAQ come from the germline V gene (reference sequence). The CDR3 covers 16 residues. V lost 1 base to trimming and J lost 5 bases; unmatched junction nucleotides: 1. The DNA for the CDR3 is TGTGCCAGCAGCTTAGGGGGACTAGCGGGGGACAATGAGCAGTTCTTC. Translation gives CASSLGGLAGDNEQFF.

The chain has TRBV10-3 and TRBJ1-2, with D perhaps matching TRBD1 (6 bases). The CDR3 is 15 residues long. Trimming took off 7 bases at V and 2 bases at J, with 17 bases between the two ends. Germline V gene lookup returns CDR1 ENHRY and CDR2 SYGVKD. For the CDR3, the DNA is TGTGCCATCACTATGGACAGTGGGGGCAACTATGGCTACACCTTC. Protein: CAITMDSGGNYGYTF.

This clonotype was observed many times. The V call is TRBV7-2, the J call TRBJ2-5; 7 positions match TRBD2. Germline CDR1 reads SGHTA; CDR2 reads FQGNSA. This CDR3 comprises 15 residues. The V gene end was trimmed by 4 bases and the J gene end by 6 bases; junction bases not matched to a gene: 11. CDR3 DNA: TGTGCCAGCAGCTCGAGCGGGGTCACCCGGAAGACCCAGTACTTC. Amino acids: CASSSSGVTRKTQYF.

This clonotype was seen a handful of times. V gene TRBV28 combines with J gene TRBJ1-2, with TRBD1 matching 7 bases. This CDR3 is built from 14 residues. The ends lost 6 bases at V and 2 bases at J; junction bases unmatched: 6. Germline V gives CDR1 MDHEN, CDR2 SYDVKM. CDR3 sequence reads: CASRPTGVNYGYTF. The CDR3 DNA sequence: TGTGCCAGCAGACCCACAGGGGTGAACTATGGCTACACCTTC.

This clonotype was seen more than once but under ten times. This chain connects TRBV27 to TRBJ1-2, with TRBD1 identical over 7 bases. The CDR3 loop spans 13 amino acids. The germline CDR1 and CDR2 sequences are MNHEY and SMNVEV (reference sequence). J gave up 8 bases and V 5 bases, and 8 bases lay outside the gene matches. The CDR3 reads CASSPDRFGGYTF. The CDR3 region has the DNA TGTGCCAGCAGTCCGGACAGGTTCGGCGGCTACACCTTC.

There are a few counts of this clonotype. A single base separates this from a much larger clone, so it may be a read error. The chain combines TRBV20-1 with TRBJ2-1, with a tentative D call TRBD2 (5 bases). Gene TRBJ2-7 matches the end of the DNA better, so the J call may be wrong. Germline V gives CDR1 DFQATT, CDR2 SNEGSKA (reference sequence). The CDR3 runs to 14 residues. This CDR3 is CSAPDSSSYNEQYF. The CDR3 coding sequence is TGCAGTGCCCCGGACTCAAGCTCCTACAATGAGCAGTACTTC.

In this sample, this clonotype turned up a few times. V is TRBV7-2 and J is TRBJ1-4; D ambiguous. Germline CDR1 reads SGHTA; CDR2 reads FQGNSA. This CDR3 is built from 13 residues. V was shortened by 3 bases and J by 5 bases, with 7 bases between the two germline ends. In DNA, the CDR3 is TGTGCCAGCAGCTTTTACGAGAATGAAAAACTGTTTTTT. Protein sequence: CASSFYENEKLFF.

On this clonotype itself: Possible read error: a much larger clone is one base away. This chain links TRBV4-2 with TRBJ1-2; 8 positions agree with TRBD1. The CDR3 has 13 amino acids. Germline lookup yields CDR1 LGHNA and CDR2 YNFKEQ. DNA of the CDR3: TGTACCAGCAGCCCGACAGGGGACAATGGCTACACCTTC. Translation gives CTSSPTGDNGYTF.

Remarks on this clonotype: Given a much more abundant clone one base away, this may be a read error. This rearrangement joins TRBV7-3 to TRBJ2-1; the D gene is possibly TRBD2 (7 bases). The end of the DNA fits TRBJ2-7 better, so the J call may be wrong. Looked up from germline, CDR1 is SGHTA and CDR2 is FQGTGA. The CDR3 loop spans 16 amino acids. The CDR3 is CASSSRTSERDNEQYF. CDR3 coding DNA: TGTGCCAGCAGCTCCCGAACTAGCGAGCGGGACAATGAGCAGTACTTC.

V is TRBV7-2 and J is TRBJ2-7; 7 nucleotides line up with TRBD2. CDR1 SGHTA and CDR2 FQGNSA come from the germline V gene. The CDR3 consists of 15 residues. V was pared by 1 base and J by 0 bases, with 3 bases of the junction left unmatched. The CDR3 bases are TGTGCCAGCAGCTTAGTTCCTAGCGGCTCCTACGAGCAGTACTTC. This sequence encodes CASSLVPSGSYEQYF.

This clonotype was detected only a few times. CDR3 bases: TGTGCCAGCAGCAGAAGATGTGGCACTAACTATGGCTACACCTTC. Residues: CASSRRCGTNYGYTF. The rearrangement uses TRBV21-1 and TRBJ1-2. TRBV21-1 is a listed pseudogene. This CDR3 spans 15 amino acids.

In DNA form, the CDR3 reads TGTGCCAGTAACCCGTCCTGTCCGGCCGTGAACACTGAAGCTTTCTTT. It encodes CASNPSCPAVNTEAFF. The chain links TRBV19 to TRBJ1-1; D unclear. V was shortened by 7 bases and J by 0 bases, with 18 bases between the two germline ends. Germline V gene data show CDR1 as LNHDA and CDR2 as SQIVND (reference sequence). There are 16 residues in the CDR3.

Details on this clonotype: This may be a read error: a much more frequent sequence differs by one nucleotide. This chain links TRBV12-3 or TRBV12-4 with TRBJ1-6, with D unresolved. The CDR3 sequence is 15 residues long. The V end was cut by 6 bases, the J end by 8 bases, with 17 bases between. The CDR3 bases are TGTGCCAGCAGCTTATCGGGTTCAGAGGATTCACCCCTCCACTTT. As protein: CASSLSGSEDSPLHF.